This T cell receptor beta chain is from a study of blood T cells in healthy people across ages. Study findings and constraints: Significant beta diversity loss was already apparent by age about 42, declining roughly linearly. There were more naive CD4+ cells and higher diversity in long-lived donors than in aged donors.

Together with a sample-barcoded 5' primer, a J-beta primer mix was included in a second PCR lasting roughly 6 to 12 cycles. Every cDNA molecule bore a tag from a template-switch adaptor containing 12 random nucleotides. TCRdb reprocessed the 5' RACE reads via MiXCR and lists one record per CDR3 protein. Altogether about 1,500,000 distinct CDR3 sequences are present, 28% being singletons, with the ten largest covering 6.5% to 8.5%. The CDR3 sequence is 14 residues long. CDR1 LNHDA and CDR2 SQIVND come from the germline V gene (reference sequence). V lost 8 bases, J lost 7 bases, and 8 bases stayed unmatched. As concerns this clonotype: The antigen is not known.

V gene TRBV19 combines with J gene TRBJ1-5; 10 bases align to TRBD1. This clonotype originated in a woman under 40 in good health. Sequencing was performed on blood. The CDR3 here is CASWDRGYQQPQHF. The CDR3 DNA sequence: TGTGCCAGTTGGGACAGGGGTTATCAACAGCCCCAGCATTTT.